The 21 T cell receptor beta chains below were found in one sample sequenced in a study of PD-L1 blockade in urothelial cancer. Assay used: immunoSEQ multiplex PCR; TCRdb lists only in-frame clones, some missing. This sample yields some 48,000 clones, of which roughly 80% are seen a single time; approximately 8.8% belongs to the top ten. Regarding time point: peripheral blood 6 weeks after treatment start. The sample in question was PBMCs, obtained around atezolizumab (anti-PD-L1) treatment. These TCRs come from a man between 65 and 85 years old with urothelial cancer.

The rearrangement joins TRBV7-6 to TRBJ2-3; TRBD2 aligns across 7 bases. Germline-derived CDR1 and CDR2 are SGHVS and FNYEAQ. After removal of 5 bases from V and 5 bases from J, the junction contained 13 bases not matched to a gene. The CDR3 runs 16 residues. CDR3 region: CASSPRSSGPGDTQYF. The CDR3 DNA is TGTGCCAGCAGCCCACGATCTAGCGGTCCGGGAGATACGCAGTATTTT.

This chain links TRBV5-1 with TRBJ1-2; D uncertain. The V end lost 0 bases, the J end lost 2 bases, and 8 bases lay between the germline ends. Germline V CDR1 and CDR2: SGHRS, YFSETQ. This CDR3 comprises 14 residues. CDR3 sequence reads: CASSLVRGNYGYTF. Written as DNA, the CDR3 is TGCGCCAGCAGCTTGGTACGGGGAAACTATGGCTACACCTTC. The full variable domain, completed using reference TRBV5-1 and TRBJ1-2, is KAGVTQTPRYLIKTRGQQVTLSCSPISGHRSVSWYQQTPGQGLQFLFEYFSETQRNKGNFPGRFSGRQFSNSRSEMNVSTLELGDSALYLCASSLVRGNYGYTFGSGTRLTVV.

The V call is TRBV27, the J call TRBJ2-5; the D gene is possibly TRBD1 (5 bases). This CDR3 contains 16 residues. Germline loops: CDR1 MNHEY, CDR2 SMNVEV (reference sequence). V was trimmed by 6 bases and J by 2 bases, leaving 19 bases between them. This CDR3 reads CASRPTPDRAQETQYF. CDR3 nucleotides: TGTGCCAGCAGGCCAACCCCCGACAGAGCTCAAGAGACCCAGTACTTC.

The chain is built from TRBV4-1 and TRBJ2-5, with unresolved D. CDR1 is MGHRA and CDR2 is YSYEKL in the germline V gene. The ends were cut back, 0 bases at V and 2 bases at J, with 7 bases in the middle. The CDR3 totals 14 residues. CDR3 loop: CASSQDNWQETQYF. CDR3 DNA: TGCGCCAGCAGCCAAGATAACTGGCAAGAGACCCAGTACTTC.

This chain joins TRBV13 and TRBJ2-5; 7 nucleotides line up with TRBD1. The CDR3 sequence is 14 residues long. CDR1 and CDR2 (germline): PRHDT, FYEKMQ (reference sequence). V lost 4 bases to trimming and J lost 2 bases; unmatched junction nucleotides: 4. The CDR3 is CASSSWDRQETQYF. The DNA of the CDR3 is TGTGCCAGCAGCTCTTGGGACAGACAAGAGACCCAGTACTTC.

This chain connects TRBV19 to TRBJ2-2; the D gene is possibly TRBD2 (5 bases). The germline V and J ends were trimmed by 3 bases and 0 bases, with 11 bases remaining between them. The CDR3 is 16 amino acids. Germline V gene sequence: CDR1 LNHDA, CDR2 SQIVND (reference sequence). CDR3 amino acids: CASSIVPRANTGELFF. In DNA form, the CDR3 reads TGTGCCAGTAGTATTGTACCGCGGGCGAACACCGGGGAGCTGTTTTTT.

The sample holds a few counts of this clone. CDR3 DNA sequence: TGTGCCAGCTCACCGGGGACAGCACCCTACGAGCAGTACTTC. This translates into CASSPGTAPYEQYF. V gene TRBV18 combines with J gene TRBJ2-7, with TRBD1 matching 7 bases. Germline V CDR1 and CDR2: KGHSH, LQKENI. V lost 3 bases and J lost 2; bases outside the gene matches: 4. This CDR3 region has 14 residues.

The chain has TRBV6-1 and TRBJ2-5, with 11 bases fitting TRBD1. Trimming removed 4 bases from V and 2 bases from J; junction bases left unmatched: 3. The CDR3 loop spans 15 amino acids. Germline V CDR1 and CDR2: MNHNS, SASEGT. The CDR3 spells CASSGGTGGQETQYF. For the CDR3, the DNA is TGTGCCAGCAGTGGGGGGACAGGGGGTCAAGAGACCCAGTACTTC.

This clone has a single count. This chain links TRBV6-5 with TRBJ2-7; perhaps TRBD2 as D (6 bases). The CDR3 extends over 14 amino acids. The ends were cut back, 6 bases at V and 5 bases at J, with 17 bases in the middle. The V gene's germline CDR1 is MNHEY and CDR2 SVGAGI. CDR3 in DNA: TGTGCCAGCAGCCAGACGGGAGCCCCCCACGAGCAGTACTTC. Translation: CASSQTGAPHEQYF.

This chain links TRBV4-2 with TRBJ1-1; D remains unclear. The CDR3 spans 14 residues. In germline, CDR1 is LGHNA, CDR2 YNFKEQ. Trimming stripped 0 bases from V and 1 base from J, with 6 bases between. The CDR3 nucleotides are TGTGCCAGCAGCCAAGATGCGTGGAACACTGAAGCTTTCTTT. As protein: CASSQDAWNTEAFF.

This chain uses TRBV28 with TRBJ1-2; unclear D gene. The germline V gene encodes CDR1 MDHEN and CDR2 SYDVKM. V lost 2 bases, J lost 2 bases, and 6 bases lay in between. CDR3 length: 13 residues. The CDR3 reads CASSLVQNYGYTF. CDR3 nucleotide sequence: TGTGCCAGCAGTTTAGTACAGAACTATGGCTACACCTTC.

V is TRBV11-2 and J is TRBJ2-7; 7 bases are shared with TRBD1. The CDR3 is made up of 16 amino acids. Germline-derived CDR1 and CDR2 are SGHAT and FQNNGV. Trimming at V came to 5 bases and at J to 5 bases, leaving 15 bases not matched to a gene. The CDR3 DNA sequence: TGTGCCAGCAGCCACGGACACCAGACAGGGTCCCACGAGCAGTACTTC. The encoded protein is CASSHGHQTGSHEQYF.

The chain couples TRBV28 to TRBJ1-4, with unresolved D. The length of the CDR3 is 15 residues. Trimming stripped 2 bases from V and 0 bases from J, with 7 bases between. Germline V lookup: CDR1 MDHEN, CDR2 SYDVKM. CDR3: CASSLEPATNEKLFF. In DNA, the CDR3 is TGTGCCAGCAGTTTAGAGCCTGCAACTAATGAAAAACTGTTTTTT.

The V gene is TRBV11-2, the J gene TRBJ2-6, with 9 bases aligning to TRBD2. J gave up 2 bases and V 4 bases, and 6 bases lay outside the gene matches. CDR1 is SGHAT and CDR2 is FQNNGV in the germline V gene. This CDR3 is built from 17 residues. As DNA, the CDR3 is TGTGCCAGCAGCTACGGAGTAGCGGGAGCTGGGGCCAACGTCCTGACTTTC. This codes for CASSYGVAGAGANVLTF.

The V gene is TRBV7-2, the J gene TRBJ2-5; TRBD1 matches 8 bases. This CDR3 region has 14 residues. The germline gives CDR1 SGHTA, CDR2 FQGNSA. V dropped 2 bases and J dropped 4; count of bases not matched to a gene: 3. CDR3 sequence reads: CASSLSTGGETQYF. The CDR3 DNA follows: TGTGCCAGCAGCTTAAGTACAGGGGGAGAGACCCAGTACTTC.

V and J are TRBV28 and TRBJ1-6, with 7 bases lining up with TRBD1. The CDR3 is 18 residues long. Germline V gives CDR1 MDHEN, CDR2 SYDVKM. The V gene end was trimmed by 6 bases and the J gene end by 7 bases; junction bases not matched to a gene: 18. DNA for the CDR3: TGTGCCAGCAGCCGGGGGCAGGGGGGCCTACGGAACAATTCACCCCTCCACTTT. Translating gives CASSRGQGGLRNNSPLHF.

The rearrangement uses TRBV2 and TRBJ1-4, with D perhaps TRBD1 (6 bases). Germline loops: CDR1 SNHLY, CDR2 FYNNEI. V dropped 6 bases and J dropped 5 bases, with 16 bases sitting between them. The CDR3 has 15 residues. The CDR3 is CASRGGTSGNEKLFF. The CDR3 region has the DNA TGTGCCAGCAGGGGGGGGACAAGCGGAAATGAAAAACTGTTTTTT.

The V gene is TRBV10-1, the J gene TRBJ1-2; 8 bases are shared with TRBD1. J lost 6 bases, V lost 6 bases, and 6 bases had no gene match. The CDR3 is 13 residues long. CDR1 is WNHNN and CDR2 is SYGVQD in the germline V gene (reference sequence). The CDR3: CASSPAGGHGYTF. The CDR3 DNA follows: TGCGCCAGCAGCCCTGCAGGGGGCCATGGCTACACCTTC.

V usage is TRBV4-1 and J usage is TRBJ2-5; tentatively, D is TRBD1 (6 bases). V was pared by 5 bases and J by 3 bases, with 13 bases between. CDR1 and CDR2 (germline): MGHRA, YSYEKL. The CDR3 spans 14 residues. CDR3 nucleotide sequence: TGCGCCAGCAGCAAGAGGACAGTGGAAGAGACCCAGTACTTC. It is translated as CASSKRTVEETQYF.

This chain joins TRBV15 and TRBJ2-7, with D perhaps matching TRBD2 (6 bases). Trimming shortened V by 6 bases and J by 1 base, and 13 bases separated the two germline ends. CDR3 size: 14 residues. CDR1 is LNHNV and CDR2 is YYDKDF in the germline V gene (reference sequence). DNA for the CDR3: TGTGCCACCAGGGAGGGTTACAGTTCCTACGAGCAGTACTTC. It codes for CATREGYSSYEQYF.

The genes are TRBV19 and TRBJ2-2; 7 bases agree with TRBD2. Germline CDR1 and CDR2: LNHDA and SQIVND (reference sequence). J gave up 2 bases and V 3 bases, and 9 bases lay outside the gene matches. CDR3 length: 17 amino acids. This chain's CDR3 is CASSIGGRRSNTGELFF. The CDR3 DNA follows: TGTGCCAGTAGTATTGGCGGGAGAAGGTCTAACACCGGGGAGCTGTTTTTT.